The entry that follows covers one TCR beta chain sequence. The repertoire was sequenced with immunoSEQ multiplex PCR; TCRdb's copy has only in-frame clones and lacks some. In the table there are 50,000 to 55,000 clones, 88% of which are singletons. The V and J ends lost 0 bases and 5 bases, in that order; junction bases with no gene match: 5. CDR1 and CDR2 (germline): MGHRA, YSYEKL. CDR3 length: 16 amino acids. As for time point: peripheral blood 6 weeks after treatment start. The data derive from a study of PD-L1 blockade in urothelial cancer. This chain joins TRBV4-1 and TRBJ2-5; TRBD2 matches 11 bases. Sample: PBMCs, taken around atezolizumab (anti-PD-L1) treatment. The TCR was taken from a man aged 55 to 69 with urothelial cancer. CDR3 sequence reads: CASSQEGTSGRETQYF. CDR3 DNA: TGCGCCAGCAGCCAAGAAGGGACTAGCGGCCGGGAGACCCAGTACTTC.